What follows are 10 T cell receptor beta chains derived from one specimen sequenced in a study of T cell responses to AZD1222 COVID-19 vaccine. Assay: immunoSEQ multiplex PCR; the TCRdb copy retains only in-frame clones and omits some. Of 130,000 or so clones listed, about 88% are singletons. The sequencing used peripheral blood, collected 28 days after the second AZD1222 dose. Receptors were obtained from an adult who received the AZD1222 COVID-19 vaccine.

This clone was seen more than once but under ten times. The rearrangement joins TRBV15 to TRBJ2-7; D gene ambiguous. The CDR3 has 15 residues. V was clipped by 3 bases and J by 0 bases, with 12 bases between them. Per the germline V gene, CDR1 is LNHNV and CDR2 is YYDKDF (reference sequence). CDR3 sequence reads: CATSSLYGDSYEQYF. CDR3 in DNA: TGTGCCACCAGCAGTCTCTATGGGGACTCCTACGAGCAGTACTTC.

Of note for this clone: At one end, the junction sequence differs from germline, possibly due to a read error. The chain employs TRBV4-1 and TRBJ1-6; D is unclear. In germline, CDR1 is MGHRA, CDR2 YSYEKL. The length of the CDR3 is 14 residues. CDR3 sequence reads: CASSQDGLYVAQFF. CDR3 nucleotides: TGCGCCAGCAGCCAAGATGGACTCTACGTCGCCCAATTTTTT.

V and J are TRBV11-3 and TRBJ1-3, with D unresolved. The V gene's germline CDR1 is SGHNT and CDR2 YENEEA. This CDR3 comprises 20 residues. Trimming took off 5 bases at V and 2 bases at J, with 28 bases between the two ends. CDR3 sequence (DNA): TGTGCCAGCAGCCTACTCTCAAGGTTCCGACAAACATCCCCTGGAAACACCATATATTTT. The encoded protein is CASSLLSRFRQTSPGNTIYF.

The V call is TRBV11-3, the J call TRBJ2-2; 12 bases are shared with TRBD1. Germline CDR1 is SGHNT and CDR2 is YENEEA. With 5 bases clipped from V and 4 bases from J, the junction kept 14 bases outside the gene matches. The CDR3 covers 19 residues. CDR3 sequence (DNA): TGTGCCAGCAGCGCGAGACCGGGACAGGGGGCCCCGGGCACCGGGGAGCTGTTTTTT. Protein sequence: CASSARPGQGAPGTGELFF.

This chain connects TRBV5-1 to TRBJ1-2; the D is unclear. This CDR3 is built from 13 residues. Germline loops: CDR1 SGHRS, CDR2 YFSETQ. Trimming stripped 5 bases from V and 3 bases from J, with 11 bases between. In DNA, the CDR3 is TGCGCCAGCAGTCCCGGGAACGACTATGGCTACACCTTC. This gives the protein CASSPGNDYGYTF. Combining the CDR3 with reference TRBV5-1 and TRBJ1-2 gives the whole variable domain KAGVTQTPRYLIKTRGQQVTLSCSPISGHRSVSWYQQTPGQGLQFLFEYFSETQRNKGNFPGRFSGRQFSNSRSEMNVSTLELGDSALYLCASSPGNDYGYTFGSGTRLTVV.

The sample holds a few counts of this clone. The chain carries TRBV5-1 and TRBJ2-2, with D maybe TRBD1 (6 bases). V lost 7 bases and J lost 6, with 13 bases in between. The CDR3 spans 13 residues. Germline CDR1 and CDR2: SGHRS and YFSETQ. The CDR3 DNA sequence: TGCGCCAGCGAGAGGGGGTTGGCCGGGGAGCTGTTTTTT. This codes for CASERGLAGELFF.

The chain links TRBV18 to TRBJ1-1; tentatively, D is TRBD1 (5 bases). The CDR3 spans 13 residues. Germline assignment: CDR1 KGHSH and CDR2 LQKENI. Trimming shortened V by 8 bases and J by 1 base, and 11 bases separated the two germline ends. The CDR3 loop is CASAQGGNTEAFF. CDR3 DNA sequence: TGTGCCAGCGCTCAGGGTGGGAACACTGAAGCTTTCTTT.

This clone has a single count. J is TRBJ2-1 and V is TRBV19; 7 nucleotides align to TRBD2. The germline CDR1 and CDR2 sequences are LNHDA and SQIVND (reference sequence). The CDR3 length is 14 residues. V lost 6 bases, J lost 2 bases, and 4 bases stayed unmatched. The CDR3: CASRPGLTYNEQFF. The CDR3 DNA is TGTGCCAGTAGACCGGGACTAACCTACAATGAGCAGTTCTTC.

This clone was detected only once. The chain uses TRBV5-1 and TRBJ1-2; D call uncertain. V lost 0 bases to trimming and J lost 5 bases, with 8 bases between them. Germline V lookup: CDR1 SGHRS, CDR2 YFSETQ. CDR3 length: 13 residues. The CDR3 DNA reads TGCGCCAGCAGCTTGGCGACTGCATATGGCTACACCTTC. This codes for CASSLATAYGYTF.

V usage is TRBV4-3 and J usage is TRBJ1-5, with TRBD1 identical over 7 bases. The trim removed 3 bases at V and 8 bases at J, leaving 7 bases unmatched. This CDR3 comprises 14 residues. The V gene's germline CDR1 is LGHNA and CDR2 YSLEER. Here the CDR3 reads CASSHRQGVKPQHF. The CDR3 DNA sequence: TGCGCCAGCAGCCACCGACAGGGCGTAAAGCCCCAGCATTTT.